These 15 T cell receptor beta chains were all obtained from the same sample, sequenced in a study of T-cell reconstitution after alpha-beta-depleted transplantation in children. Unique molecular identifiers were used in preparing the TCRbeta library. TCRdb recomputed calls from the PCR reads with MiXCR, one row per CDR3 protein. The sample has 700,000 to 950,000 distinct CDR3 sequences; roughly 15% are singletons. Here the sequenced sample was PBMCs, mostly from graft donor cells, taken 360 days after TCRalphabeta/CD19-depleted stem cell transplant. The receptors were sampled from a male patient aged 10 to 17 who had a stem cell transplant for acute lymphoblastic leukemia, so the T cells may come from the graft donor.

The chain carries TRBV27 and TRBJ2-1; D ambiguous. The V end lost 5 bases, the J end lost 0 bases, and 11 bases lay between the germline ends. The CDR3 length is 15 residues. From germline, CDR1 is MNHEY and CDR2 SMNVEV (reference sequence). The chain's CDR3 is CASSNTRSSYNEQFF. CDR3 coding DNA: TGTGCCAGCAGTAATACCCGGAGCTCCTACAATGAGCAGTTCTTC.

The chain employs TRBV15 and TRBJ1-1; D not resolved. There are 15 residues in the CDR3. Germline values: CDR1 LNHNV, CDR2 YYDKDF (reference sequence). V was clipped by 0 bases and J by 0 bases, with 8 bases between them. The CDR3 DNA follows: TGTGCCACCAGCAGAGAGAGGGTTATGAACACTGAAGCTTTCTTT. Amino acids: CATSRERVMNTEAFF.

The V gene is TRBV2, the J gene TRBJ2-7; 9 nucleotides agree with TRBD1. Losses at the gene ends were 6 bases for V and 6 bases for J; bases not matched to a gene: 9. Germline-derived CDR1 and CDR2 are SNHLY and FYNNEI. This CDR3 has 14 amino acids. In nucleotides, the CDR3 is TGTGCCAGCAGGGGGACAGGGACCCTCACCGAGCAGTACTTC. Translated: CASRGTGTLTEQYF.

The V and J genes are TRBV15 and TRBJ2-5; D not resolved. CDR3 size: 12 residues. CDR1 is LNHNV and CDR2 is YYDKDF in the germline V gene (reference sequence). Trimming shortened V by 1 base and J by 5 bases, and 5 bases separated the two germline ends. The CDR3 sequence is CATSRVLETQYF. CDR3 in DNA: TGTGCCACCAGCAGAGTGTTGGAGACCCAGTACTTC.

Ten or more counts support this clonotype. The chain joins TRBV27 to TRBJ2-7; a weak D match, TRBD2 (6 bases). The V end lost 4 bases, the J end lost 5 bases, and 21 bases lay between the germline ends. This CDR3 spans 16 amino acids. Per the germline V gene, CDR1 is MNHEY and CDR2 is SMNVEV (reference sequence). CDR3 protein: CASSSVLAGGSDEQYF. DNA of the CDR3: TGTGCCAGCAGTTCAGTTCTTGCAGGAGGGTCCGACGAGCAGTACTTC.

J is TRBJ2-1 and V is TRBV12-3 or TRBV12-4; tentatively, D is TRBD2 (6 bases). Trimming took off 7 bases at V and 16 bases at J, with 23 bases between the two ends. This CDR3 contains 13 residues. The chain's CDR3 is CASTFYSRDSIFF. The CDR3 nucleotides are TGTGCCAGCACCTTTTATAGCCGGGACTCTATCTTCTTC.

There are a few counts of this clonotype. The chain combines TRBV7-2 with TRBJ1-5, with D unresolved. CDR1 is SGHTA and CDR2 is FQGNSA in the germline V gene. Trimming stripped 2 bases from V and 4 bases from J, with 12 bases between. This CDR3 is built from 15 residues. The CDR3 sequence is CASSLLAVPNQPQHF. CDR3 DNA sequence: TGTGCCAGCAGCTTACTGGCAGTCCCTAATCAGCCCCAGCATTTT.

V usage is TRBV12-3 or TRBV12-4 and J usage is TRBJ2-1; unclear D gene. The CDR3 has 14 residues. V was trimmed by 2 bases and J by 0 bases, leaving 5 bases between them. The CDR3 loop reads CASSLPYSYNEQFF. The CDR3 DNA follows: TGTGCCAGCAGTTTACCCTACTCCTACAATGAGCAGTTCTTC.

This clonotype was observed a handful of times. The V call is TRBV12-3 or TRBV12-4, the J call TRBJ2-3; D remains unclear. Trimming left V 4 bases short and J 4 bases short, with 18 bases between. This CDR3 comprises 16 residues. CDR3 DNA: TGTGCCAGCAGTTCCGACGGTAGGCGTTTCGCAGATACGCAGTATTTT. Encoded protein: CASSSDGRRFADTQYF.

The V call is TRBV4-1, the J call TRBJ2-7, with D possibly being TRBD2 (6 bases). Per germline, CDR1 MGHRA and CDR2 YSYEKL. The CDR3 covers 15 residues. Trimming cost V 5 bases and J 5 bases, with 19 bases left between them. The CDR3 DNA reads TGCGCCAGCAGCATAAGCGGGCTAGCCCTGGACGAGCAGTACTTC. Its protein is CASSISGLALDEQYF.

This clonotype has a handful of counts. This chain uses TRBV12-3 or TRBV12-4 with TRBJ1-1, with D maybe TRBD1 (6 bases). The V gene lost 5 bases and the J gene lost 1 base, with 14 bases spanning the gap. The CDR3 length is 15 residues. The CDR3 loop reads CASSPLGGGNTEAFF. The DNA of the CDR3 is TGTGCCAGCAGTCCCCTAGGGGGGGGGAACACTGAAGCTTTCTTT.

This clonotype was counted between two and nine times. The gene calls are TRBV5-1 and TRBJ2-3; 7 bases match TRBD2. The CDR3 runs 15 residues. The germline CDR1 and CDR2 sequences are SGHRS and YFSETQ. The ends lost 0 bases at V and 6 bases at J; junction bases unmatched: 7. The CDR3 nucleotides are TGCGCCAGCAGCTTGGATGGCGGGAGTGCGGATACGCAGTATTTT. It translates to CASSLDGGSADTQYF. The full variable domain, completed using reference TRBV5-1 and TRBJ2-3, is KAGVTQTPRYLIKTRGQQVTLSCSPISGHRSVSWYQQTPGQGLQFLFEYFSETQRNKGNFPGRFSGRQFSNSRSEMNVSTLELGDSALYLCASSLDGGSADTQYFGPGTRLTVL.

The V and J genes are TRBV27 and TRBJ2-7, with TRBD2 identical over 8 bases. Per germline, CDR1 MNHEY and CDR2 SMNVEV (reference sequence). Germline trimming cut 5 bases from V and 4 bases from J; bases unmatched to any gene: 13. The CDR3 is made up of 16 amino acids. The DNA for the CDR3 is TGTGCCAGCAGTCTAGTGTCGGCTAGCGGGTGGTACGAGCAGTACTTC. It codes for CASSLVSASGWYEQYF.

This clonotype occurred a few times. The chain links TRBV20-1 to TRBJ2-1, with 7 bases that match TRBD1. The CDR3 consists of 15 residues. J lost 4 bases, V lost 1 base, and 7 bases had no gene match. Germline CDR1 DFQATT, CDR2 SNEGSKA (reference sequence). The CDR3 nucleotides read TGCAGTGCTAGAGGATCAGGGGGAAGTTACAATGAGCAGTTCTTC. It is translated as CSARGSGGSYNEQFF.

This clonotype has just a few counts. The rearrangement links TRBV20-1 to TRBJ2-5; D is perhaps TRBD2 (6 bases). The CDR3 length is 14 residues. The germline V and J ends were trimmed by 4 bases and 2 bases, with 14 bases remaining between them. Germline V gene data show CDR1 as DFQATT and CDR2 as SNEGSKA (reference sequence). The CDR3 DNA follows: TGCAGTGCTACGGGGTTGGGACTTCAAGAGACCCAGTACTTC. It codes for CSATGLGLQETQYF.